This entry is about one TCR beta chain. Its specific antigen is unknown. At one boundary the junction diverges from the germline segment, which might be a read error. Genomic DNA was extracted from sorted cells for sequencing of the TCRbeta CDR3 region. The immunoSEQ Assay was used to sequence the TCRbeta CDR3 regions. Not all clones reach the TCRdb copy of this immuneACCESS table, which keeps in-frame sequences only. Checked studies attribute under half of the gap to unresolved V genes and leave the rest unexplained. The sample records 60,000 to 80,000 clones, approximately 78% of which are singletons. Together, the top ten hold 5% of the sample. In the germline V gene, CDR1 corresponds to MNHEY and CDR2 to SVGAGI. The cysteine opens and the phenylalanine closes a CDR3 of 13 amino acids. Only the CDR3 DNA stays, 39 bases, in frame from base 1. This record belongs to a study of OX40 agonist ivuxolimab in advanced cancers. Broadly, across the study: Ivuxolimab was a fully human IgG2 agonistic monoclonal antibody targeting the costimulatory receptor OX40 (CD134). In the dose-escalation cohort, roughly 82% of patients were male, and the mean age was around 60 years with a range of about 20 to 90. Of the approximately 54 patients in dose escalation, some 19 had hepatocellular carcinoma, some 15 had melanoma, 9 had renal cell carcinoma and 9 had head and neck cancer. Patients were allowed to have had prior anti-PD-1, anti-PD-L1 or anti-CTLA-4 therapy, and less than 45% of the dose-escalation patients had previously received checkpoint inhibitors. The point of sequencing TCRbeta in the periphery was to test whether ivuxolimab changed TCR sequence diversity and drove clonal T-cell expansion. The paper describes the monotherapy dose-escalation part (N ≈ 50 patients) of the phase I trial of ivuxolimab. Partial responses occurred in three dose-escalation patients: two with cutaneous melanoma and one with hepatocellular carcinoma. Intravenous ivuxolimab was administered to patients every 2 weeks at six dose levels: 0.01, 0.1, 0.3, 1.5, 3 and 10 mg/kg.

The investigation overall reported the following: After ivuxolimab, CD8+ T cells had more expanded clones than CD4+ T cells on average. In the 0.1-3.0 mg/kg groups, partial responders were among the patients with the lowest normalized peripheral clonal expansion, particularly in CD8+ T cells. At doses from 0.1 to 3.0 mg/kg, clonal expansion was seen in both CD4+ and CD8+ blood T cells between baseline and week 6. Low levels of normalized T-cell clonal expansion were also seen in some patients who did not respond. The antigen specificity of the peripheral T cells that underwent clonal expansion was not determined.

The trial excluded patients who had a history of autoimmune disease or who were on systemic immunosuppression. Peripheral blood for TCR sequencing was drawn from every dose cohort at baseline, at cycle 4 day 1 and at cycle 7 day 1. Samples were obtained from an open-label, multicenter, first-in-human phase I dose-escalation trial of ivuxolimab. The trial enrolled adults with locally advanced or metastatic head and neck squamous cell, hepatocellular, melanoma or renal cell carcinoma. Before TCR sequencing, CD4+ and CD8+ T cells were separately sorted from peripheral blood. The TCR sequence derives from an adult with an advanced solid tumor such as melanoma, head and neck, liver or kidney cancer. The sequencing here drew on CD4+ or CD8+ T cells sorted from blood, taken in a trial of the OX40 agonist ivuxolimab. This sequence uses TRBV6-5 and TRBJ1-2, with the D gene not clear enough to name. CDR3 protein: CAISEFQDYGYTF. The DNA reads as follows: TGTGCCATCAGTGAGTTCCAGGACTATGGCTACACCTTC.